The present T cell receptor (beta chain) was sequenced within a study of T-cell memory formation after mild COVID-19. Each CDR3 protein is one row after TCRdb ran MiXCR on the 5' RACE reads. Altogether roughly 40,000 distinct CDR3 sequences are present, about 7.1% being singletons, with the ten largest covering approximately 1.5%. Study outcomes and limitations: Shrinking CD4+ clones resided mostly in CM and EM, and CD8+ ones in EMRA. The study detected some responding clones in pre-infection memory, suggesting cross-reactive memory joined. Second-wave clones with a day 37 peak had unconfirmed SARS-CoV-2 specificity.

Germline CDR1 and CDR2: LGHNA and YSLEER. The CDR3 runs to 14 residues. V was shortened by 1 base and J by 6 bases, with 11 bases between the two germline ends. Details on this clonotype: The antigen remains unidentified.

This TCR derives from a man younger than 30 who had mild COVID-19 (a few samples of this study predate the infection). Cell type and time point are not known. The sample comprised PBMCs or a T cell subset sorted from them (not recorded which). The chain has TRBV4-3 and TRBJ2-3; either TRBD1 or TRBD2 may fit D (5 bases each). CDR3 amino acids: CASSQAGAEDTQYF. Here the CDR3 DNA reads TGCGCCAGCAGCCAAGCCGGGGCGGAGGATACGCAGTATTTT.